Each of the 24 T cell receptor beta chains below was sequenced from the same sample in a study of blood T cell repertoires in COVID-19. Generated by immunoSEQ multiplex PCR, the TCRdb table keeps only in-frame clones and is missing some. The table lists about 260,000 clones, approximately 90% of them singletons. The sample taken for sequencing was PBMCs or T cells enriched from blood (not recorded which). The source is a woman between 18 and 29 years old who had recovered from COVID-19.

The V and J genes are TRBV9 and TRBJ2-2; D is undetermined. The CDR3 length is 15 residues. Germline assignment: CDR1 SGDLS and CDR2 YYNGEE. Trimming stripped 3 bases from V and 3 bases from J, with 12 bases between. The CDR3 coding sequence is TGTGCCAGCAGCGACAGAGATCAGGACACCGGGGAGCTGTTTTTT. This encodes CASSDRDQDTGELFF.

V is TRBV7-9 and J is TRBJ2-7; 10 nucleotides align to TRBD1. V lost 5 bases to trimming and J lost 4 bases; unmatched junction nucleotides: 5. CDR1 and CDR2 (germline): SEHNR, FQNEAQ (reference sequence). This CDR3 contains 14 residues. The CDR3 loop reads CASSLTGGGYEQYF. CDR3 nucleotide sequence: TGTGCCAGCAGCCTGACAGGGGGCGGATACGAGCAGTACTTC.

The rearrangement joins TRBV19 to TRBJ2-3, with D possibly matching TRBD1 (6 bases). This CDR3 comprises 14 residues. V dropped 8 bases and J dropped 0 bases, with 12 bases sitting between them. Germline V lookup: CDR1 LNHDA, CDR2 SQIVND (reference sequence). CDR3 in DNA: TGTGCCAGTTCACAGGGTGGTAGCACAGATACGCAGTATTTT. Translated, it gives CASSQGGSTDTQYF.

As DNA, the CDR3 is TGTGCCAGCAGACTCGGTGGGGGGTGGTTCTTC. Translating gives CASRLGGGWFF. V gene TRBV6-5 combines with J gene TRBJ2-1; D might be TRBD2 (6 bases). This CDR3 is built from 11 residues. V dropped 6 bases and J dropped 15 bases, with 15 bases sitting between them. Per the germline V gene, CDR1 is MNHEY and CDR2 is SVGAGI.

This rearrangement joins TRBV29-1 to TRBJ1-1; D not certain. Germline values: CDR1 SQVTM, CDR2 ANQGSEA. V was pared by 4 bases and J by 1 base, with 7 bases between. The CDR3 contains 12 residues. In nucleotides, the CDR3 is TGCAGCGTTGCAAACACGAACACTGAAGCTTTCTTT. It is translated as CSVANTNTEAFF.

V gene TRBV6-4 combines with J gene TRBJ1-1; maybe TRBD1 (5 bases). The CDR3 is 13 amino acids. Between the trimmed V and J ends, which lost 4 bases and 2 bases, there was a span of 8 bases. Germline CDR1 reads MRHNA; CDR2 reads SNTAGT. This CDR3 is CASSVDTNTEAFF. In nucleotides, the CDR3 is TGTGCCAGCAGTGTGGACACCAACACTGAAGCTTTCTTT.

V gene TRBV7-9 combines with J gene TRBJ1-2; D gene ambiguous. This CDR3 has 15 amino acids. CDR1 and CDR2 from the germline V gene are SEHNR and FQNEAQ (reference sequence). V lost 6 bases to trimming and J lost 0 bases, with 14 bases between them. DNA of the CDR3: TGTGCCAGCAGTGCGGTGGGAGCATCTAACTATGGCTACACCTTC. Translating it yields CASSAVGASNYGYTF.

The chain employs TRBV29-1 and TRBJ2-7; D unclear. V was trimmed by 4 bases and J by 7 bases, leaving 23 bases between them. Germline loops: CDR1 SQVTM, CDR2 ANQGSEA. The CDR3 runs to 15 residues. The CDR3 reads CSVALALSTIGEQYF. CDR3 DNA sequence: TGCAGCGTTGCTCTTGCCCTGTCTACGATCGGGGAGCAGTACTTC.

The V gene is TRBV19, the J gene TRBJ1-2; TRBD1 matches 12 bases. The V segment lost 3 bases and the J segment 3 bases; nucleotides outside the gene matches: 8. Germline V lookup: CDR1 LNHDA, CDR2 SQIVND (reference sequence). The CDR3 is 17 residues long. CDR3 nucleotides: TGTGCCAGTAGTATTCGGGACAGGGGGCGCAGGGACTATGGCTACACCTTC. This sequence encodes CASSIRDRGRRDYGYTF. The complete variable domain, with remaining parts taken from reference TRBV19 and TRBJ1-2, reads DGGITQSPKYLFRKEGQNVTLSCEQNLNHDAMYWYRQDPGQGLRLIYYSQIVNDFQKGDIAEGYSVSREKKESFPLTVTSAQKNPTAFYLCASSIRDRGRRDYGYTFGSGTRLTVV.

The chain is built from TRBV5-1 and TRBJ2-1; 8 bases align to TRBD2. The germline V gene has CDR1 SGHRS and CDR2 YFSETQ. V lost 3 bases to trimming and J lost 6 bases; unmatched junction nucleotides: 14. The CDR3 contains 17 residues. CDR3 amino acids: CASSWGPRSGGPNEQFF. In DNA, the CDR3 is TGCGCCAGCAGCTGGGGCCCCAGGAGCGGGGGTCCCAATGAGCAGTTCTTC.

The chain joins TRBV18 to TRBJ1-5, with D possibly TRBD1 on 6 matching bases. The CDR3 contains 15 residues. Per the germline V gene, CDR1 is KGHSH and CDR2 is LQKENI. The V end was cut by 6 bases, the J end by 0 bases, with 12 bases between. The CDR3 sequence: CASSLPGDSNQPQHF. The CDR3 DNA follows: TGTGCCAGCTCCCTACCAGGGGATAGCAATCAGCCCCAGCATTTT.

V usage is TRBV19 and J usage is TRBJ1-5; D perhaps matches TRBD1 (6 bases). V lost 2 bases and J 4 bases, leaving 12 bases between the germline ends. The germline V gene has CDR1 LNHDA and CDR2 SQIVND (reference sequence). CDR3 length: 15 residues. The CDR3 DNA sequence: TGTGCCAGTAGTATATTGGCGCAGGGGAATCAGCCCCAGCATTTT. Translation gives CASSILAQGNQPQHF.

This CDR3 is CASTRSGGAEATGELFF. In nucleotides, the CDR3 is TGCGCCAGCACGAGGAGTGGGGGGGCGGAGGCCACCGGGGAGCTGTTTTTT. This chain joins TRBV10-2 and TRBJ2-2; D is perhaps TRBD2 (7 bases). Trimming stripped 7 bases from V and 4 bases from J, with 22 bases between. Germline CDR1 is WSHSY and CDR2 is SAAADI. The CDR3 totals 17 residues.

V gene TRBV2 combines with J gene TRBJ2-1, with 11 bases that match TRBD1. V dropped 5 bases and J dropped 6; count of bases not matched to a gene: 9. The CDR3 is 16 residues long. Germline V CDR1 and CDR2: SNHLY, FYNNEI. This chain's CDR3 is CASSSGTGGSLNEQFF. DNA of the CDR3: TGTGCCAGCAGTTCCGGGACAGGGGGGTCGCTCAATGAGCAGTTCTTC.

The chain combines TRBV10-3 with TRBJ2-4; D might be TRBD1 (6 bases). The germline gives CDR1 ENHRY, CDR2 SYGVKD. This CDR3 has 13 amino acids. V was clipped by 4 bases and J by 6 bases, with 10 bases between them. This chain's CDR3 is CAISGGPGNIQYF. CDR3 coding DNA: TGTGCCATCAGTGGGGGGCCCGGAAACATTCAGTACTTC.

V is TRBV10-1 and J is TRBJ1-1, with D maybe TRBD1 (5 bases). Germline CDR1 reads WNHNN; CDR2 reads SYGVQD (reference sequence). V was trimmed by 6 bases and J by 3 bases, leaving 5 bases between them. The CDR3 is 11 residues long. The CDR3 nucleotides are TGCGCCAGCAGAGGGGACACTGAAGCTTTCTTT. Its translation: CASRGDTEAFF.

The V call is TRBV5-8, the J call TRBJ1-5, with TRBD1 matching 10 bases. Germline CDR1 SGHTS, CDR2 YDEGEE. The CDR3 has 18 residues. V trimming: 4 bases; J trimming: 6 bases; junction bases outside the gene matches: 16. DNA for the CDR3: TGTGCCAGCAGCCTCCGGGACAGGGGTTTGTCAGGCGGTCAGCCCCAGCATTTT. This encodes CASSLRDRGLSGGQPQHF.

The rearrangement uses TRBV5-4 and TRBJ1-6; weak D call: TRBD1 (6 bases). The ends were cut back, 4 bases at V and 10 bases at J, with 18 bases in the middle. The V gene's germline CDR1 is SGHNT and CDR2 YYREEE (reference sequence). The CDR3 is 15 residues long. DNA of the CDR3: TGTGCCAGCAGCGTGCCGGGACAAGTTGAATCACCCCTCCACTTT. It translates to CASSVPGQVESPLHF.

CDR3 in DNA: TGTGCCAGCAGCTTCTACACAGGGGGCACTAATGAAAAACTGTTTTTT. It is translated as CASSFYTGGTNEKLFF. The chain has TRBV7-2 and TRBJ1-4; 9 bases map to TRBD1. V lost 3 bases, J lost 2 bases, and 4 bases stayed unmatched. The CDR3 runs to 16 residues. Germline V gene lookup returns CDR1 SGHTA and CDR2 FQGNSA.

The V and J genes are TRBV29-1 and TRBJ1-1; D may be TRBD1 (6 bases). The CDR3 loop spans 13 amino acids. Trimming pared 4 bases from V and 6 bases from J, leaving 15 bases between. Germline assignment: CDR1 SQVTM and CDR2 ANQGSEA. The CDR3 is CSVVPGEGAEAFF. DNA for the CDR3: TGCAGCGTTGTCCCGGGGGAGGGGGCTGAAGCTTTCTTT. Together with reference TRBV29-1 and TRBJ1-1, the CDR3 gives the full variable domain: SAVISQKPSRDICQRGTSLTIQCQVDSQVTMMFWYRQQPGQSLTLIATANQGSEATYESGFVIDKFPISRPNLTFSTLTVSNMSPEDSSIYLCSVVPGEGAEAFFGQGTRLTVV.

The rearrangement links TRBV28 to TRBJ1-2; 11 positions match TRBD1. CDR3 length equals 13 residues. The germline V gene encodes CDR1 MDHEN and CDR2 SYDVKM. J was trimmed by 8 bases and V by 5 bases; bases with no gene match: 4. The CDR3 sequence is CASSLGQGGGYTF. The CDR3 nucleotides are TGTGCCAGCAGTCTGGGACAGGGGGGCGGCTACACCTTC.

This chain joins TRBV27 and TRBJ2-3, with D possibly matching TRBD1 (5 bases). Trimming shortened V by 6 bases and J by 0 bases, and 19 bases separated the two germline ends. The CDR3 has 17 residues. CDR1 MNHEY and CDR2 SMNVEV come from the germline V gene (reference sequence). The CDR3, as DNA: TGTGCCAGCAGCCCCGGCGCAGGACACCTTAGCACAGATACGCAGTATTTT. Residues: CASSPGAGHLSTDTQYF.

The genes are TRBV9 and TRBJ1-1; D remains ambiguous. Trimming shortened V by 3 bases and J by 3 bases, and 9 bases separated the two germline ends. Germline V gene sequence: CDR1 SGDLS, CDR2 YYNGEE. This CDR3 is 13 amino acids long. CDR3 region: CASSGMDYTEAFF. CDR3 coding DNA: TGTGCCAGCAGCGGGATGGACTACACTGAAGCTTTCTTT.

The genes are TRBV9 and TRBJ2-3; 8 bases line up with TRBD2. Germline V gene data show CDR1 as SGDLS and CDR2 as YYNGEE. This CDR3 has 15 amino acids. Losses at the gene ends were 0 bases for V and 4 bases for J; bases not matched to a gene: 4. The CDR3 DNA sequence: TGTGCCAGCAGCGTAGTTCTAGCGGGTTCAGATACGCAGTATTTT. Protein product: CASSVVLAGSDTQYF.